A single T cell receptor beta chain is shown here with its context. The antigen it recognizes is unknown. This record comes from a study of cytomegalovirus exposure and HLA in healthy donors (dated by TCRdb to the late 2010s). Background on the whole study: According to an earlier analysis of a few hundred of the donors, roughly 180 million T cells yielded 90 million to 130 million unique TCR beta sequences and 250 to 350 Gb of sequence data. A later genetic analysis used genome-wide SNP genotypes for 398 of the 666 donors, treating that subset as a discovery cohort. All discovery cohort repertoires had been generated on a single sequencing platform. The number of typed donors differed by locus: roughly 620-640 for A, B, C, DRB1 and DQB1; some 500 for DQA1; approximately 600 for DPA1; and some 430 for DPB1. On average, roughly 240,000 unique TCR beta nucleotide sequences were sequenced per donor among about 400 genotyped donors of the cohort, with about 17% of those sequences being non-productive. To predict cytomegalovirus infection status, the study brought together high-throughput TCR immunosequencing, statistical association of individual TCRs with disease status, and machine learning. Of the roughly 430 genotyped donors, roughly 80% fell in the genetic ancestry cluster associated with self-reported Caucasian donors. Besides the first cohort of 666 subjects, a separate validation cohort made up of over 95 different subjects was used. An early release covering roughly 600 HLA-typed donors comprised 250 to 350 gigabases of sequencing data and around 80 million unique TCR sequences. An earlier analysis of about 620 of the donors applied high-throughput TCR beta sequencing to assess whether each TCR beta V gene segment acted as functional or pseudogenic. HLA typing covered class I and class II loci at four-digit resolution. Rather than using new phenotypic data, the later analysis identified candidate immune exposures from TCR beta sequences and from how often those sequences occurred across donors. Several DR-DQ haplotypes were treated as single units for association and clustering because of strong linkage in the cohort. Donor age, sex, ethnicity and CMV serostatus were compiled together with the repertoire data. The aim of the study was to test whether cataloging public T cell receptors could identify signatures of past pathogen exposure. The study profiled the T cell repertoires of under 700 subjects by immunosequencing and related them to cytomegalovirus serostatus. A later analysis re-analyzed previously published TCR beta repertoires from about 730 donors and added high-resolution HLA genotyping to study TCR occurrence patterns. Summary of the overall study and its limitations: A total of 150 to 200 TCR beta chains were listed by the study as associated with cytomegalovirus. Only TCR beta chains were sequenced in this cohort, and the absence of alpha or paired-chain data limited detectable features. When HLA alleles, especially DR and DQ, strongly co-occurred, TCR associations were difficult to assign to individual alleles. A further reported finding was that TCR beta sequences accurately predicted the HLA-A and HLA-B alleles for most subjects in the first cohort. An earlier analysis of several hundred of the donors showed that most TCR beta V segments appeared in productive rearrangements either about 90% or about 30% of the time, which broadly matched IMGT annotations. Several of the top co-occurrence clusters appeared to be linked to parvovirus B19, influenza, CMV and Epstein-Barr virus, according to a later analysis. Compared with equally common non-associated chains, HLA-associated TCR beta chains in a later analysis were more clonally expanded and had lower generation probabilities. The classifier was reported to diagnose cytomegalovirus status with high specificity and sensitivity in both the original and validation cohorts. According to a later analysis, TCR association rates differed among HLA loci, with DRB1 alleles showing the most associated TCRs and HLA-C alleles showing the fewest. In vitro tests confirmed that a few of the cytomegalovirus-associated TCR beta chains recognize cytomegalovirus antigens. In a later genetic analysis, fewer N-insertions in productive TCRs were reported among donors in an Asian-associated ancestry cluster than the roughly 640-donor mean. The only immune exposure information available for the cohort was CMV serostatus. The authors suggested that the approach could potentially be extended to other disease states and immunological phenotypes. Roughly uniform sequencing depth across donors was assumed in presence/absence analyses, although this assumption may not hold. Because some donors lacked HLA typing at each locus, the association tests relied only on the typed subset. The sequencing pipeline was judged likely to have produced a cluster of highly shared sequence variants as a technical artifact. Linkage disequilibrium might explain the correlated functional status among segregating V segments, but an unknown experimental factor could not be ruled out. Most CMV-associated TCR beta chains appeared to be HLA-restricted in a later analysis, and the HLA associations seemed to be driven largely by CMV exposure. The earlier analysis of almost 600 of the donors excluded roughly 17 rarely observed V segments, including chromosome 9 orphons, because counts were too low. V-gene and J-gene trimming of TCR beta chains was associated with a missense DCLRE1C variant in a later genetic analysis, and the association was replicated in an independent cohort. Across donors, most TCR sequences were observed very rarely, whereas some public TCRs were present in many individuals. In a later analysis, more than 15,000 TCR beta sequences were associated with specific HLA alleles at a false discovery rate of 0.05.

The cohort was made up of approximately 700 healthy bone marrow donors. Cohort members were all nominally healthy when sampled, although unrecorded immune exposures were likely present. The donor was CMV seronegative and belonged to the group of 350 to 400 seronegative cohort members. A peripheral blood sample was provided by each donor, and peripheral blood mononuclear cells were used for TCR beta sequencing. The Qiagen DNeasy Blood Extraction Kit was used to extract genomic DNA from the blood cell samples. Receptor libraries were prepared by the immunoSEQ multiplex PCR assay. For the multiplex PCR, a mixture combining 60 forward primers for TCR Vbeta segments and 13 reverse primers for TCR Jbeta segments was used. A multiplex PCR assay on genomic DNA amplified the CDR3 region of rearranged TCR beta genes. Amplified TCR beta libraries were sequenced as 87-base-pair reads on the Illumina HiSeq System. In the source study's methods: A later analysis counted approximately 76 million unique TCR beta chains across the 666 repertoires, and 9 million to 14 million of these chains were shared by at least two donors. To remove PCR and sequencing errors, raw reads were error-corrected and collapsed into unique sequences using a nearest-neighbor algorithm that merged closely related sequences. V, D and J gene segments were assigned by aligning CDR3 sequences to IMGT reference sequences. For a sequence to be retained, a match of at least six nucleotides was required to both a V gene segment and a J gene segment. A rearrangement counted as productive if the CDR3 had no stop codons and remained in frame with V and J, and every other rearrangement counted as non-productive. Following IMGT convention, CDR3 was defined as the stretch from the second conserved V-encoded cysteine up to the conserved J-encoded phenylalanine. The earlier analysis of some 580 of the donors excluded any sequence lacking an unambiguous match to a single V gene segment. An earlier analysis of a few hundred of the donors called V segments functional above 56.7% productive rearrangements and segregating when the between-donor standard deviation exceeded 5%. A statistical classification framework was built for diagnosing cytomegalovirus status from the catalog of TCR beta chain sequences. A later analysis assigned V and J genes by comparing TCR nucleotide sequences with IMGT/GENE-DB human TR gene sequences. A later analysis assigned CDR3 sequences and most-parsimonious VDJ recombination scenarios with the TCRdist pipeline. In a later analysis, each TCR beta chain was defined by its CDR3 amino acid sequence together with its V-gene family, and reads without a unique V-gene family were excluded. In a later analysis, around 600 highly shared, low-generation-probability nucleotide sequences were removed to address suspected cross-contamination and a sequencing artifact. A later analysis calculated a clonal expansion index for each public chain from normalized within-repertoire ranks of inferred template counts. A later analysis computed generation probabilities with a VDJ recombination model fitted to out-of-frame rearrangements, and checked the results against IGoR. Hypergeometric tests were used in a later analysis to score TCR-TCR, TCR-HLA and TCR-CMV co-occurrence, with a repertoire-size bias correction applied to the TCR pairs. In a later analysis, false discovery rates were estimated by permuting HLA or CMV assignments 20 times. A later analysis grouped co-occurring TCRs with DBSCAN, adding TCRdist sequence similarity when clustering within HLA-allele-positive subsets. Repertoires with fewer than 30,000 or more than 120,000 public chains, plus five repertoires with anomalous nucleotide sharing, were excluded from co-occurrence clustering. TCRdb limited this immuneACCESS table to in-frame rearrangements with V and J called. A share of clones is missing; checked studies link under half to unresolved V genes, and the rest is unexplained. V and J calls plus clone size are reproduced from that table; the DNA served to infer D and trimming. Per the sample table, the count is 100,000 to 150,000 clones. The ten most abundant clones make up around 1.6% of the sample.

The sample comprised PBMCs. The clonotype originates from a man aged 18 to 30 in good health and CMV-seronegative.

The CDR3: CASSSNIANYNEQFF. The nucleotide sequence reads as follows: TGTGCCAGCAGTTCTAATATAGCCAACTACAATGAGCAGTTCTTC. The sequence is built from TRBV6-6 and TRBJ2-1, with the D segment identity uncertain. The CDR3 runs 15 residues from the cysteine to the phenylalanine. CDR3 DNA only is kept here, 45 bases in frame from base 1. V is pared back by 4 bases and J by 3 bases, with 13 bases lying between the germline termini. From a lookup of the germline V gene (reference sequence), CDR1 and CDR2 are MNHNY and SVGAGI.